The 21 T cell receptor beta chains presented below share a single source sample, sequenced in a study of T cell responses to AZD1222 COVID-19 vaccine (dated by TCRdb to the early 2020s). Libraries were constructed by the immunoSEQ multiplex PCR assay. Sourced from immuneACCESS, this table was stored by TCRdb with only in-frame sequences that have V and J called. A share of the clones is absent; for the studies checked, an unresolved V gene accounts for under half, and the remainder has no known explanation. The sample table records roughly 100,000 clones; around 84% of these occur just once. The ten largest clones take up around 1.5% of the sample. The time point tag for this specimen amounts to: baseline before first vaccination. This sample comprised peripheral blood, obtained on day 0 of AZD1222 vaccination. The receptor set was obtained from an adult in good health.

This clone was detected a few times. The chain is built from TRBV12-5 and TRBJ1-3; D remains ambiguous. Per the germline V gene, CDR1 is LGHNT and CDR2 is FRNRAP. CDR3 size: 16 residues. V shed 7 bases and J shed 0 bases, with 16 bases lying between them. The DNA for the CDR3 is TGTGCTAGTGCCCCAGAGGGCTCCCTCTCTGGAAACACCATATATTTT. Amino acids: CASAPEGSLSGNTIYF.

The chain has TRBV10-3 and TRBJ1-1; TRBD1 aligns across 7 bases. This CDR3 comprises 14 residues. Germline trimming cut 6 bases from V and 0 bases from J; bases unmatched to any gene: 4. Germline values: CDR1 ENHRY, CDR2 SYGVKD. The CDR3 spells CAIRLTGMNTEAFF. The CDR3, as DNA: TGTGCCATCAGATTGACAGGGATGAACACTGAAGCTTTCTTT.

The CDR3 DNA sequence: TGTGCCAGCAGTGGGCAGGGTATGAACTATGGCTACACCTTC. This gives the protein CASSGQGMNYGYTF. This chain connects TRBV2 to TRBJ1-2, with D tentatively TRBD1 (5 bases). This CDR3 has 14 residues. Germline V gene data show CDR1 as SNHLY and CDR2 as FYNNEI. With 4 bases removed from V and 2 bases from J, the gap between germline ends came to 11 bases.

The chain uses TRBV4-2 and TRBJ2-7; 15 nucleotides align to TRBD2. With V trimmed by 5 bases and J by 1 base, 3 bases remained unmatched. The germline V gene encodes CDR1 LGHNA and CDR2 YNFKEQ. The CDR3 is 16 amino acids. The CDR3 coding sequence is TGTGCCAGCAGCAAAGGACTAGCGGGAGGGTCCTACGAGCAGTACTTC. This gives the protein CASSKGLAGGSYEQYF.

The rearrangement joins TRBV28 to TRBJ2-4; possibly TRBD2 for D (6 bases). Trimming shortened V by 6 bases and J by 6 bases, and 12 bases separated the two germline ends. CDR1 and CDR2 from the germline V gene are MDHEN and SYDVKM. This CDR3 region has 13 residues. The CDR3 region is CASSSTAGNIQYF. DNA for the CDR3: TGTGCCAGCAGCTCAACAGCGGGAAACATTCAGTACTTC.

The J gene is TRBJ2-1, the V gene TRBV7-9; 16 bases map to TRBD2. Germline CDR1 and CDR2: SEHNR and FQNEAQ (reference sequence). After removal of 2 bases from V and 6 bases from J, the junction contained 7 bases not matched to a gene. CDR3 length: 18 residues. The CDR3 region is CASSLTGTSGRDRNEQFF. DNA of the CDR3: TGTGCCAGCAGCTTAACTGGGACTAGCGGGAGGGATCGCAATGAGCAGTTCTTC.

The chain couples TRBV5-1 to TRBJ1-2; 9 bases fit TRBD1. Germline values: CDR1 SGHRS, CDR2 YFSETQ. The CDR3 is 12 residues long. Germline trimming cut 5 bases from V and 14 bases from J; bases unmatched to any gene: 10. This chain's CDR3 is CASSYGQGNGTF. The CDR3 DNA sequence: TGCGCCAGCAGTTACGGACAGGGGAATGGTACCTTC.

The rearrangement joins TRBV19 to TRBJ1-2; no definite D call. CDR1 and CDR2 from the germline V gene are LNHDA and SQIVND (reference sequence). CDR3 length: 14 amino acids. Trimming stripped 0 bases from V and 2 bases from J, with 7 bases between. CDR3 in DNA: TGTGCCAGTAGTATAGATCGCCAGAACTATGGCTACACCTTC. Its translation is CASSIDRQNYGYTF.

This clone was detected a few times. This chain connects TRBV18 to TRBJ1-5, with D possibly matching TRBD1 (6 bases). This CDR3 comprises 14 residues. V was cut by 3 bases and J by 7 bases, with 13 bases left in between. Germline CDR1 is KGHSH and CDR2 is LQKENI. The CDR3 nucleotides are TGTGCCAGCTCACCGGCAGGGAGGGGGCAGCCCCAGCATTTT. It yields the protein CASSPAGRGQPQHF. Based on the CDR3 plus reference TRBV18 and TRBJ1-5, the full variable domain is NAGVMQNPRHLVRRRGQEARLRCSPMKGHSHVYWYRQLPEEGLKFMVYLQKENIIDESGMPKERFSAEFPKEGPSILRIQQVVRGDSAAYFCASSPAGRGQPQHFGDGTRLSIL.

The chain recombines TRBV28 with TRBJ1-1; D not certain. CDR1 is MDHEN and CDR2 is SYDVKM in the germline V gene. Trimming left V 7 bases short and J 0 bases short, with 9 bases between. This CDR3 spans 13 amino acids. The CDR3 nucleotides are TGTGCCAGCATTGGGGAGCTGAACACTGAAGCTTTCTTT. Its translation: CASIGELNTEAFF.

The V gene is TRBV5-4, the J gene TRBJ2-7; TRBD2 is a possible D gene (6 bases). With 0 bases removed from V and 3 bases from J, the gap between germline ends came to 13 bases. Per germline, CDR1 SGHNT and CDR2 YYREEE (reference sequence). CDR3 length: 15 amino acids. The CDR3 is CASSLVGGIVYEQYF. CDR3 sequence (DNA): TGTGCCAGCAGCTTGGTCGGCGGGATAGTCTACGAGCAGTACTTC. Filled out from reference TRBV5-4 and TRBJ2-7, the complete variable domain reads ETGVTQSPTHLIKTRGQQVTLRCSSQSGHNTVSWYQQALGQGPQFIFQYYREEENGRGNFPPRFSGLQFPNYSSELNVNALELDDSALYLCASSLVGGIVYEQYFGPGTRLTVT.

A word on this clone: The junction departs from the called germline gene at one end, perhaps through a read error. The chain has TRBV7-3 and TRBJ2-7, with D hard to call. The germline V gene has CDR1 SGHTA and CDR2 FQGTGA. The CDR3 contains 13 residues. The CDR3 DNA follows: TGTGCCAGCAGCCTAACACAGAGCCACGAGCAGTACTTC. Encoded protein: CASSLTQSHEQYF.

V gene TRBV9 combines with J gene TRBJ1-4, with 7 bases matching TRBD1. Trimming at V came to 4 bases and at J to 4 bases, leaving 4 bases not matched to a gene. This CDR3 contains 14 residues. The germline V gene encodes CDR1 SGDLS and CDR2 YYNGEE. Here the CDR3 reads CASSQTGLNEKLFF. CDR3 DNA sequence: TGTGCCAGCAGCCAGACAGGGCTTAATGAAAAACTGTTTTTT.

The genes are TRBV27 and TRBJ1-1; perhaps TRBD1 as D (5 bases). The V end was cut by 11 bases, the J end by 4 bases, with 8 bases between. This CDR3 spans 10 amino acids. Germline values: CDR1 MNHEY, CDR2 SMNVEV (reference sequence). CDR3 sequence reads: CAVGGTEAFF. As DNA, the CDR3 is TGTGCCGTGGGGGGCACTGAAGCTTTCTTT.

This clone was seen just once. The chain has TRBV7-8 and TRBJ1-6; 7 bases are shared with TRBD1. Germline V lookup: CDR1 SGHVS, CDR2 FQNEAQ. CDR3 size: 14 residues. V dropped 1 base and J dropped 14; count of bases not matched to a gene: 8. The CDR3 coding sequence is TGTGCCAGCAGCTTAGGGGACAGTCTTAGGGCCCTCCACTTT. As protein: CASSLGDSLRALHF.

This chain connects TRBV27 to TRBJ1-6; maybe TRBD1 (5 bases). Germline V lookup: CDR1 MNHEY, CDR2 SMNVEV (reference sequence). Trimming took 4 bases from V and 7 from J, leaving 8 bases between them. The CDR3 is made up of 13 amino acids. The chain's CDR3 is CASSSRQNSPLHF. CDR3 coding DNA: TGTGCCAGCAGTTCAAGACAGAATTCACCCCTCCACTTT.

The rearrangement joins TRBV19 to TRBJ2-2; D is possibly TRBD1 (5 bases). CDR3 length: 14 residues. The germline gives CDR1 LNHDA, CDR2 SQIVND (reference sequence). V was trimmed by 6 bases and J by 1 base, leaving 9 bases between them. The chain's CDR3 is CASRRQGNTGELFF. The CDR3 coding sequence is TGTGCCAGTAGACGGCAGGGGAACACCGGGGAGCTGTTTTTT.

As for this clone: This CDR3 is also generated by other DNA sequences in the sample. This sequence joins TRBV7-2 and TRBJ1-2, with D unresolved. V was cut by 1 base and J by 5 bases, with 5 bases left in between. This CDR3 has 12 amino acids. Germline CDR1 SGHTA, CDR2 FQGNSA. The CDR3 sequence is CASSLGGYGYTF. DNA of the CDR3: TGTGCCAGCAGCTTAGGAGGATATGGCTACACCTTC.

The CDR3 sequence is CASSLSGRVGGTDTQYF. For the CDR3, the DNA is TGTGCCAGCAGCTTATCTGGCAGGGTTGGAGGCACAGATACGCAGTATTTT. This rearrangement joins TRBV7-3 to TRBJ2-3; D possibly corresponds to TRBD1 (5 bases). This CDR3 comprises 17 residues. The germline gives CDR1 SGHTA, CDR2 FQGTGA. Trimming removed 2 bases at V and 1 base at J, with 16 bases between.

In this sample, this clone turned up once. The chain is built from TRBV7-9 and TRBJ2-2, with TRBD2 matching over 10 bases. Germline CDR1 SEHNR, CDR2 FQNEAQ (reference sequence). Trimming took 5 bases from V and 1 from J; bases not matched to a gene: 4. This CDR3 is 16 amino acids long. CDR3 protein: CASSPWTSGNTGELFF. Here the CDR3 DNA reads TGTGCCAGCAGCCCTTGGACTAGCGGGAACACCGGGGAGCTGTTTTTT.

This chain links TRBV6-1 with TRBJ1-6; a weak D match, TRBD1 (6 bases). Trimming removed 3 bases at V and 3 bases at J, with 12 bases between. This CDR3 is 16 amino acids long. CDR1 is MNHNS, CDR2 SASEGT, per germline. The DNA of the CDR3 is TGTGCCAGCAGTGACACAGGGCCCCGCTATAATTCACCCCTCCACTTT. It specifies CASSDTGPRYNSPLHF.